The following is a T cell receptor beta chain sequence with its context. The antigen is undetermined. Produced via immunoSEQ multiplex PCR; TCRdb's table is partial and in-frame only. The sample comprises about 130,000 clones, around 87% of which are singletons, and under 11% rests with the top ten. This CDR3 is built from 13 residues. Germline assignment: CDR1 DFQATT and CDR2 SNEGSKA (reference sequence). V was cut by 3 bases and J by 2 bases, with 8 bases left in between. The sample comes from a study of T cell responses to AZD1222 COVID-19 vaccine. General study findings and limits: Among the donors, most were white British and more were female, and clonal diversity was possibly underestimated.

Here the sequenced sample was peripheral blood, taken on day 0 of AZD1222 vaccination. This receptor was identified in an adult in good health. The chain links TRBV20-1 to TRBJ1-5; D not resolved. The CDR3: CSASGERNQPQHF. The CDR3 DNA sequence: TGCAGTGCTAGTGGGGAGCGCAATCAGCCCCAGCATTTT.